This TCR beta chain was retrieved from a study of blood T cell repertoires in COVID-19. Background on the study: Whether acute or convalescent, the COVID-19 samples came from the United States, Italy and Spain.

In the authors' workflow: Reference gene primer amplification in the assay estimated nucleated cell counts. TCRdb keeps only in-frame clones here, not all; method: immunoSEQ multiplex PCR. V, J and clone size were drawn from that table, and D and trimming were deduced from the DNA. The table lists about 160,000 clones, about three quarters of them singletons. Sequenced input: peripheral blood. The source of this sequence is a man aged 55 to 69 with acute or convalescent COVID-19.

In DNA form, the CDR3 reads TGTGCCAGCAGCACAAGATTCCCGCCCCAGCATTTT. This sequence encodes CASSTRFPPQHF. The rearrangement links TRBV6-2 or TRBV6-3 to TRBJ1-5; D not resolved. The germline V gene has CDR1 MNHEY and CDR2 SVGEGT. The V and J ends lost 6 bases and 9 bases respectively, with 12 bases between them. The CDR3 sequence is 12 residues long.